A selection of T cell receptor beta chains follows, all from one sample in a study of glioma-infiltrating T cells after dendritic cell vaccination. Profiled with immunoSEQ multiplex PCR; TCRdb holds only in-frame clones, not every one. The sample comprises about 82,000 clones, roughly 89% of which are singletons, and roughly 3.2% rests with the top ten. The material was blood, obtained before dendritic cell vaccination. The receptors come from a human donor with glioblastoma. CDR3s leave out the opening cysteine and the closing phenylalanine or tryptophan. Each record gives: V gene, CDR3 protein.

>TRBV27
ASSYTWQVGANYGYT
>TRBV29-1
SVVPQERDTQY
>TRBV18
ASSPEGGRVGQY
>TRBV4-1
ASSQTGTGMGYGYT
>TRBV2
ASSDWDRGRGYHQNTEAF
>TRBV7-9
ASSATGGGGTEAF
>TRBV7-8
ASRTGTGGDEKLF
>TRBV7-9
ASSLPGQGLYEQY
>TRBV28
ASSFTDRTQGYT
>TRBV5-4
ASSLNRFGTEAF
>TRBV4-2
ASSHRAGVGQETQY
>TRBV5-1
ASSLASNSPLH
>TRBV13
ASSLIGGPAYNEQF
>TRBV6-1
ASSEWVRDSYEQY
>TRBV29-1
SVGRLTRARGQY
>TRBV5-5
ASSSRGYEQY
>TRBV15
ATSGPARGRGSYNEQF
>TRBV29-1
SVGAGTGDEKLF
>TRBV5-8
ASRARGAKNIQY
>TRBV25-1
ASSDHGTRPKGYT
>TRBV13
ASSSPGRGGTDTQY
>TRBV7-9
ASSLSTAASGYT
>TRBV11-3
ASSLREGTDTQY
>TRBV29-1
SVVPGLPDTQY
>TRBV11-1
ASSLTTGNTEAF
>TRBV7-6
ASSLGGSGGEQY
>TRBV14
ASSQGQGYSGNTIY
>TRBV27
ASSRLTGYSNQPQH
>TRBV9
ASSVNGRSTDTQY
>TRBV5-1
ASSLADGANYGYT
>TRBV9
ASSPKTGDPGGYT
>TRBV28
ASSTEYQETQY
>TRBV5-4
ASSPRALAGGPQGSSEQY
>TRBV5-1
ASSLDSISHTEAF
>TRBV9
ASSILAPDTQY
>TRBV18
ASSPSAGGSDTQY
>TRBV19
ASSNSQGRQPQH
>TRBV19
ASSTRDRLYGYT
>TRBV5-1
ASSFEAVNTEAF
>TRBV29-1
SVWSGGDYEQY
>TRBV4-2
ASSSRTSGGADEQF
>TRBV4-1
ASSQELQLSYEQY
>TRBV19
ASSNRGLEETQY
>TRBV30
AWRTGATDTQY
>TRBV27
ASSLYLGAGEQY
>TRBV6-1
ASNQNSYEQY
>TRBV7-9
ASSELQGHEQY
>TRBV18
ASSPRENLNYGYT